Sequencing of this TCR beta chain was carried out in a study of cytomegalovirus exposure and HLA in healthy donors. Germline assignment: CDR1 SGHTA and CDR2 FQGTGA. This CDR3 has 15 residues. V was shortened by 5 bases and J by 5 bases, with 18 bases between the two germline ends. The PCR used 60 Vbeta and 13 Jbeta primers. The protocol was immunoSEQ multiplex PCR, while the TCRdb copy is restricted to in-frame clones and leaves out a portion. The data show about 140,000 clones, 60% to 85% seen once. The chain uses TRBV7-3 and TRBJ1-1, with D unresolved. The material sequenced was PBMCs. This receptor was identified in a male donor in good health and CMV-seronegative. The CDR3 is CASSEKGVRRTEAFF. For the CDR3, the DNA is TGTGCCAGCAGCGAAAAGGGAGTTCGCCGAACTGAAGCTTTCTTT.